This note documents a single T cell receptor (beta chain) sequence. Its specificity is not known. The sample originates from a study of CXCR3-negative and CXCR3-positive naive CD8 T cells. Study-wide results and caveats: Surface CD5 was comparable between naive subsets; TCR strength was inferred from TRB CDR3 properties. More hydrophobic TRB CDR3s occurred in CXCR3-positive than in CXCR3-negative naive cells.

A CD45RO-CCR7+CD27+CD95- profile was what naive CD8+ T cells displayed. UMI-labeled TRB cDNA libraries were prepared by 5' RACE. From its re-call of the 5' RACE reads, TCRdb lists each CDR3 protein once, without DNA. This repertoire includes 140,000 to 150,000 distinct CDR3 sequences. The CDR3 consists of 13 residues. CDR1 and CDR2 from the germline V gene are LNHNV and YYDKDF (reference sequence). Sequenced material: naive CXCR3+ CD8+ T cells from blood. Described subset: CD45RO-CCR7+CD27+CD95- naive CD8+ T cells expressing CXCR3 (TNR3+). The chain links TRBV15 to TRBJ2-1; TCRdb outputs TRBD1, but without DNA this stays unchecked. The source of this sequence is a human donor in good health. Some clones in this sample may be carry-over from other donors' samples. The CDR3 here is CATSNPPGNEQFF.